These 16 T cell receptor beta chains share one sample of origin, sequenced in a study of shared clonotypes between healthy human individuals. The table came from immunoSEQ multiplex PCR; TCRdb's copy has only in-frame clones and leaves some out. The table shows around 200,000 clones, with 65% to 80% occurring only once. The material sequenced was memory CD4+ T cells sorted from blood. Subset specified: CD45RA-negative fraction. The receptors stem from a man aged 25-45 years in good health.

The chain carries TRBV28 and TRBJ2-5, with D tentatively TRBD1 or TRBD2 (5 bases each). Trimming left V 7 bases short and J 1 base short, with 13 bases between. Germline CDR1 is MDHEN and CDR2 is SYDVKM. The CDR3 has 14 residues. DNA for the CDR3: TGTGCCAGCAACATACTAGGGGCCCAAGAGACCCAGTACTTC. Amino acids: CASNILGAQETQYF. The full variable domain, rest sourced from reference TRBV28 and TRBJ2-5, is DVKVTQSSRYLVKRTGEKVFLECVQDMDHENMFWYRQDPGLGLRLIYFSYDVKMKEKGDIPEGYSVSREKKERFSLILESASTNQTSMYLCASNILGAQETQYFGPGTRLLVL.

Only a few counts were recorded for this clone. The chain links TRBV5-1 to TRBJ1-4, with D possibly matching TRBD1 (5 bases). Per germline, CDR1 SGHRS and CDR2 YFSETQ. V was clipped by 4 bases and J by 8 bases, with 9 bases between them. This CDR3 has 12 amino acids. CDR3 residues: CASSAGGEKLFF. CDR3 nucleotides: TGCGCCAGCAGCGCCGGGGGAGAAAAACTGTTTTTT.

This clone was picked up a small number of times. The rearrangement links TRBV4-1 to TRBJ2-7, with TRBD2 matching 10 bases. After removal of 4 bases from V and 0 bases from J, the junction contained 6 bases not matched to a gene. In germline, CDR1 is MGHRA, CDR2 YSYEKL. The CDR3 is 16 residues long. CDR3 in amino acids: CASSREAGGLSYEQYF. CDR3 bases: TGCGCCAGCAGCCGAGAAGCGGGAGGGCTCTCCTACGAGCAGTACTTC.

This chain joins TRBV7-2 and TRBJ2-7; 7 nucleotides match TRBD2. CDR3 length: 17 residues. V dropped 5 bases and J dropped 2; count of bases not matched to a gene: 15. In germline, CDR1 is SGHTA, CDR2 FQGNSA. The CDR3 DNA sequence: TGTGCCAGCAGCCCTGAGGTCATGGAGCGGGGCACCTACGAGCAGTACTTC. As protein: CASSPEVMERGTYEQYF. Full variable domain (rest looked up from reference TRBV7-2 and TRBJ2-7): GAGVSQSPSNKVTEKGKDVELRCDPISGHTALYWYRQSLGQGLEFLIYFQGNSAPDKSGLPSDRFSAERTGGSVSTLTIQRTQQEDSAVYLCASSPEVMERGTYEQYFGPGTRLTVT.

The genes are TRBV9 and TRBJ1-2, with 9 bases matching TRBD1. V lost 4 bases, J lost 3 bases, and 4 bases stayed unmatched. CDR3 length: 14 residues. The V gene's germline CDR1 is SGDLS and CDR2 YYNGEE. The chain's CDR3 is CASSTQGAHYGYTF. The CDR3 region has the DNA TGTGCCAGCAGCACACAGGGGGCCCACTATGGCTACACCTTC.

This CDR3 reads CASSEGKGSFTGELFF. As DNA, the CDR3 is TGTGCCAGCAGTGAGGGTAAAGGGAGTTTTACCGGGGAGCTGTTTTTT. The rearrangement uses TRBV2 and TRBJ2-2; perhaps TRBD2 as D (5 bases). Per germline, CDR1 SNHLY and CDR2 FYNNEI. Trimming removed 3 bases from V and 5 bases from J, with 16 bases in between. The CDR3 covers 16 residues.

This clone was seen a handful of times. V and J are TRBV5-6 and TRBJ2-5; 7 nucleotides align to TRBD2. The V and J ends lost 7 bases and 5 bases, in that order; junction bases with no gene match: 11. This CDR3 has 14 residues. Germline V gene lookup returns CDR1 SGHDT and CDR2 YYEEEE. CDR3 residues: CASRGEGLRETQYF. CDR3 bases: TGTGCCAGCCGGGGGGAGGGCCTTCGGGAGACCCAGTACTTC.

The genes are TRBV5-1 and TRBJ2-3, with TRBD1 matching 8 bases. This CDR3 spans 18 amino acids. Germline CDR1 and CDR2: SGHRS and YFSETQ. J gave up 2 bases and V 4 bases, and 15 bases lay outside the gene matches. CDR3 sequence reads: CASSPPSGQGAITDTQYF. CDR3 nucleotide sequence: TGCGCCAGCAGCCCCCCCTCCGGTCAGGGGGCAATCACAGATACGCAGTATTTT.

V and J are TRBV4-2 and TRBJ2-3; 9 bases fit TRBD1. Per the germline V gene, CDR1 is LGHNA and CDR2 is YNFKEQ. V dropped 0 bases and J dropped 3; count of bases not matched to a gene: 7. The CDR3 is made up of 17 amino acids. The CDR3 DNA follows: TGTGCCAGCAGCCAAGACCGGGGACAGGGCTTTACAGATACGCAGTATTTT. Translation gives CASSQDRGQGFTDTQYF.

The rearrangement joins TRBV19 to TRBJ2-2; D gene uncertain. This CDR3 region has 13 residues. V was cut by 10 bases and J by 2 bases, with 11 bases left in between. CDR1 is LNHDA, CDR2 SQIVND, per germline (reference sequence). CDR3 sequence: CAITDFNTGELFF. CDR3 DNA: TGTGCCATCACAGACTTTAACACCGGGGAGCTGTTTTTT.

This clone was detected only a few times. CDR3 sequence: CASSLEVAGGYNEQFF. In DNA form, the CDR3 reads TGTGCCAGCAGCTTAGAAGTAGCGGGGGGTTACAATGAGCAGTTCTTC. The chain is built from TRBV11-3 and TRBJ2-1; the match to TRBD2 covers 10 bases. With 0 bases clipped from V and 4 bases from J, the junction kept 3 bases outside the gene matches. The CDR3 runs 16 residues. The germline V gene encodes CDR1 SGHNT and CDR2 YENEEA.

CDR3 sequence reads: CASSPTSLYTGELFF. The DNA of the CDR3 is TGTGCCAGCAGCCCCACTAGTTTGTACACCGGGGAGCTGTTTTTT. The chain is built from TRBV7-2 and TRBJ2-2, with D possibly matching TRBD2 (5 bases). Trimming took 5 bases from V and 3 from J, leaving 13 bases between them. The germline V gene encodes CDR1 SGHTA and CDR2 FQGNSA. The CDR3 spans 15 residues.

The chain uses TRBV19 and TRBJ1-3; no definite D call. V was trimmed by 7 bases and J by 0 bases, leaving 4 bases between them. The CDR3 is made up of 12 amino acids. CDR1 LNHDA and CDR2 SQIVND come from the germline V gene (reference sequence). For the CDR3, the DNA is TGTGCCAGTACCAACTCTGGAAACACCATATATTTT. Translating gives CASTNSGNTIYF.

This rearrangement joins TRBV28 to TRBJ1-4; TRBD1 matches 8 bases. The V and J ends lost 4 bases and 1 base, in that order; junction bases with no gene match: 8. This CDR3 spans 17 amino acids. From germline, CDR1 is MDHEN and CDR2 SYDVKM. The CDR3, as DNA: TGTGCCAGCAGTTCCCTCGCAGGGGGCGGAACTAATGAAAAACTGTTTTTT. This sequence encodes CASSSLAGGGTNEKLFF.

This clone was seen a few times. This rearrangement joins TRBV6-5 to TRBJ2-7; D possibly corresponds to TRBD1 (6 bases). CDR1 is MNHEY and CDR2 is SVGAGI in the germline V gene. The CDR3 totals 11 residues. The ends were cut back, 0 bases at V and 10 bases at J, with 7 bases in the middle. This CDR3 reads CASSYSGHQYF. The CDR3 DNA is TGTGCCAGCAGTTACTCGGGACACCAGTACTTC.

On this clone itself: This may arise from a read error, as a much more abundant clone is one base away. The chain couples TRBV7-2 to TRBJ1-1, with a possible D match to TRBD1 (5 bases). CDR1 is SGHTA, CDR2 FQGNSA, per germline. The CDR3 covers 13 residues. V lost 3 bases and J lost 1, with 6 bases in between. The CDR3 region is CASSFGGNTEAFF. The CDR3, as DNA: TGTGCCAGCAGCTTTGGGGGGAACACTGAAGCTTTCTTT. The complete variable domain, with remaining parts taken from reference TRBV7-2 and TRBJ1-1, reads GAGVSQSPSNKVTEKGKDVELRCDPISGHTALYWYRQSLGQGLEFLIYFQGNSAPDKSGLPSDRFSAERTGGSVSTLTIQRTQQEDSAVYLCASSFGGNTEAFFGQGTRLTVV.